One sample yielded the 6 T cell receptor beta chains listed below, sequenced in a study of T cell responses to AZD1222 COVID-19 vaccine. TCRdb's copy holds only in-frame clones and misses some; the assay was immunoSEQ multiplex PCR. The sample has 90,000 to 100,000 clones, about 89% seen once. The sample here was peripheral blood, taken on day 0 of AZD1222 vaccination. These receptors were collected from an adult in good health.

The chain couples TRBV7-3 to TRBJ1-2; TRBD1 is a possible D gene (5 bases). In germline, CDR1 is SGHTA, CDR2 FQGTGA. CDR3 size: 14 residues. Trimming pared 8 bases from V and 4 bases from J, leaving 17 bases between. This CDR3 reads CASGPDRAIYGYTF. The CDR3 coding sequence is TGTGCCAGCGGTCCCGACAGAGCAATCTATGGCTACACCTTC.

The rearrangement uses TRBV7-3 and TRBJ2-2; the D gene is possibly TRBD1 (6 bases). Germline loops: CDR1 SGHTA, CDR2 FQGTGA. The CDR3 contains 15 residues. Trimming removed 2 bases from V and 5 bases from J, with 12 bases in between. The CDR3 reads CASSLGPRGTGELFF. CDR3 nucleotides: TGTGCCAGCAGCTTAGGCCCCAGGGGAACCGGGGAGCTGTTTTTT.

The chain couples TRBV28 to TRBJ1-2; TRBD1 matches at 8 bases. V lost 10 bases and J lost 4; bases outside the gene matches: 11. The CDR3 contains 14 residues. Germline CDR1 MDHEN, CDR2 SYDVKM. CDR3 sequence: CATTLSDRAYGYTF. The CDR3 nucleotides are TGTGCCACCACACTCTCGGACAGGGCCTATGGCTACACCTTC.

This chain joins TRBV2 and TRBJ1-2; 7 nucleotides align to TRBD1. Germline CDR1 SNHLY, CDR2 FYNNEI. Germline trimming cut 6 bases from V and 7 bases from J; bases unmatched to any gene: 11. This CDR3 has 14 residues. CDR3 sequence reads: CASRAGARGSGYTF. The CDR3 region has the DNA TGTGCCAGCAGGGCGGGGGCCAGGGGGAGTGGCTACACCTTC.

V usage is TRBV18 and J usage is TRBJ1-5; D gene uncertain. Germline values: CDR1 KGHSH, CDR2 LQKENI. This CDR3 comprises 18 residues. Trimming pared 5 bases from V and 0 bases from J, leaving 20 bases between. The CDR3, as DNA: TGTGCCAGCTCATCCGATACACACCTTCAATATAGCAATCAGCCCCAGCATTTT. Encoded protein: CASSSDTHLQYSNQPQHF. Filled out from reference TRBV18 and TRBJ1-5, the complete variable domain reads NAGVMQNPRHLVRRRGQEARLRCSPMKGHSHVYWYRQLPEEGLKFMVYLQKENIIDESGMPKERFSAEFPKEGPSILRIQQVVRGDSAAYFCASSSDTHLQYSNQPQHFGDGTRLSIL.

This sequence joins TRBV28 and TRBJ2-7; D not resolved. There are 11 residues in the CDR3. The germline CDR1 and CDR2 sequences are MDHEN and SYDVKM. V was shortened by 4 bases and J by 2 bases, with 3 bases between the two germline ends. CDR3 sequence reads: CASSWAYEQYF. In DNA, the CDR3 is TGTGCCAGCAGTTGGGCCTACGAGCAGTACTTC.